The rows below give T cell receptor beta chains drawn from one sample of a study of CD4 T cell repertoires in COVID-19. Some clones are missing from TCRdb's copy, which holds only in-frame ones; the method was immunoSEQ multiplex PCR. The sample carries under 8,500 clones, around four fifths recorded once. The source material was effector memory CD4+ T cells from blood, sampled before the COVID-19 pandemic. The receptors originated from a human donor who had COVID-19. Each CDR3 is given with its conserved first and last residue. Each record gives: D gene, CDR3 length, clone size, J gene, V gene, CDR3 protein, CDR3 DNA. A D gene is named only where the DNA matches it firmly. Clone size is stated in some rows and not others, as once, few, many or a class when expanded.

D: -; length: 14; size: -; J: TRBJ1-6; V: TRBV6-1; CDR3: CASSGVGNNSPLHF; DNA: TGTGCCAGCAGTGGGGTCGGGAATAATTCACCCCTCCACTTT
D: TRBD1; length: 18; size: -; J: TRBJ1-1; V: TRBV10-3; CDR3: CAISESTRGTGMNTEAFF; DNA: TGTGCCATCAGTGAGTCGACTAGGGGGACAGGGATGAACACTGAAGCTTTCTTT
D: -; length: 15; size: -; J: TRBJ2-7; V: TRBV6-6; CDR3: CASSYPGDGTYEQYF; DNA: TGTGCCAGCAGTTACCCAGGGGACGGAACCTACGAGCAGTACTTC
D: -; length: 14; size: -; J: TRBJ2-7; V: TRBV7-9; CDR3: CASSLVAGTPEQYF; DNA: TGTGCCAGCAGCCTAGTAGCCGGGACTCCTGAGCAGTACTTC
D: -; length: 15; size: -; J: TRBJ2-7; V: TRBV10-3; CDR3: CAISDLTGPQREQYF; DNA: TGTGCCATCAGTGACCTAACGGGTCCCCAGCGCGAGCAGTACTTC
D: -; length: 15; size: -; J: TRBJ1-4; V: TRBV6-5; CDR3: CASSYRLGAQEKLFF; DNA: TGTGCCAGCAGCTACCGACTTGGGGCTCAAGAAAAACTGTTTTTT
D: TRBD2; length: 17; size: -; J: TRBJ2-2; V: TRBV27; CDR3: CASSFRASGRVTGELFF; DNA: TGTGCCAGCAGTTTCCGGGCTAGCGGGAGAGTTACCGGGGAGCTGTTTTTT
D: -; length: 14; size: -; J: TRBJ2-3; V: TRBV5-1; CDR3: CASSLSAFTDTQYF; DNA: TGCGCCAGCAGCCTATCCGCTTTCACAGATACGCAGTATTTT
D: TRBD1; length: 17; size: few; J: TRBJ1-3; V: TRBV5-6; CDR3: CASSFAGTGYSGNTIYF; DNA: TGTGCCAGCAGTTTTGCCGGGACAGGGTACTCTGGAAACACCATATATTTT
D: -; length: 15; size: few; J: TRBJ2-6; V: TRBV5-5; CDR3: CASSLAPAGANVLTF; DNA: TGTGCCAGCAGCTTGGCCCCAGCTGGGGCCAACGTCCTGACTTTC
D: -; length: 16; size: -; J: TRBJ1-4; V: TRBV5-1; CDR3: CASSLSLGRVSEKLFF; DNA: TGCGCCAGCAGCTTATCGCTGGGCAGAGTGTCTGAAAAACTGTTTTTT
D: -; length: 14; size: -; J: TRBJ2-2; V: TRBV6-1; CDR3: CAGQGFLDTGELFF; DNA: TGTGCCGGCCAGGGGTTTTTGGACACCGGGGAGCTGTTTTTT
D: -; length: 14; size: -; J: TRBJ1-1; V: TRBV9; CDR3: CASSVEGALTEAFF; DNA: TGTGCCAGCAGCGTAGAAGGGGCTCTCACTGAAGCTTTCTTT
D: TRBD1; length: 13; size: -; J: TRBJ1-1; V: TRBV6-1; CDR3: CASNPGQETEAFF; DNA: TGTGCCAGCAATCCGGGACAGGAGACTGAAGCTTTCTTT
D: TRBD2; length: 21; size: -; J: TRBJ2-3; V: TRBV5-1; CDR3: CASSLAKFEGLAGGPGDTQYF; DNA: TGCGCCAGCAGCTTGGCCAAATTTGAGGGACTAGCGGGGGGGCCGGGAGATACGCAGTATTTT
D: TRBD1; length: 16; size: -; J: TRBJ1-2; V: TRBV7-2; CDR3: CASSPIGQGVDYGYTF; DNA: TGTGCCAGCAGCCCCATAGGACAGGGGGTCGACTATGGCTACACCTTC
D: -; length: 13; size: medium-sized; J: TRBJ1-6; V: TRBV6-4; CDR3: CASSERGGSPLHF; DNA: TGTGCCAGCAGTGAGAGGGGAGGCTCACCCCTCCACTTT
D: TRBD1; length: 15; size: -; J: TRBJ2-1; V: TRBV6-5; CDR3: CASSPDHTGGSEQFF; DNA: TGTGCCAGCAGTCCCGACCATACAGGGGGAAGTGAGCAGTTCTTC
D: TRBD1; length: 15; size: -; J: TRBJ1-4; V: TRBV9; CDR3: CASSAPGTVREKLFF; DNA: TGTGCCAGCAGCGCCCCCGGGACAGTACGTGAAAAACTGTTTTTT
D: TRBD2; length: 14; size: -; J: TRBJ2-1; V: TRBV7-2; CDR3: CASRTGTSGAEQFF; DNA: TGTGCCAGCAGGACCGGGACTAGCGGGGCCGAGCAGTTCTTC
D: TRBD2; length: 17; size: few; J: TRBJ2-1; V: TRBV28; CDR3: CASTSSGALSSYNEQFF; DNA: TGTGCCAGCACGAGTAGCGGGGCCCTAAGCTCCTACAATGAGCAGTTCTTC
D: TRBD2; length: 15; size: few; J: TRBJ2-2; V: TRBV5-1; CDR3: CASSTTAGFTGELFF; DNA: TGCGCCAGCAGCACCACAGCGGGGTTCACCGGGGAGCTGTTTTTT